The clone carrying this T cell receptor (beta chain) was counted at least ten times. Exclusion of a patient resulted from uncontrolled infection, other autoimmune disease, pregnancy or lactation. Diagnoses were established using clinical symptoms, serum thyroxine and TRAb, thyroid ultrasound and orbital computed tomography. Authors of the study amplified TCR beta CDR3 regions from RNA transcripts. HTBI primers were used for first-round RT-PCR of the TCR CDR3. TCRdb itself ran the multiplex PCR reads through MiXCR, one entry per CDR3 protein. The data hold approximately 350,000 distinct CDR3 sequences, with over 12% observed a single time. The data were obtained in a study of T cells in Graves' hyperthyroidism and ophthalmopathy. Study-wide background: The initial diagnosis was the point when peripheral blood was collected, ahead of any treatment.

This CDR3 contains 15 residues. V shed 6 bases and J 3 bases; nucleotides not matched to a gene: 7. Germline values: CDR1 DFQATT, CDR2 SNEGSKA (reference sequence). The TCR sequence derives from a woman aged 60-75 years with Graves' ophthalmopathy. The rearrangement uses TRBV20-1 and TRBJ2-3; 12 nucleotides agree with TRBD2. Sequenced input: blood. CDR3 in DNA: TGCAGTGCCCCTACGACTAGCGGGAGTACAGATACGCAGTATTTT. Encoded protein: CSAPTTSGSTDTQYF.